The clone carrying this T cell receptor (beta chain) has ten or more counts. This specimen belongs to a study of breast tumors, draining lymph nodes, adjacent tissues. Each CDR3 protein gets one entry after TCRdb re-called the multiplex PCR reads with MiXCR. Of more than 80,000 distinct CDR3 sequences in the sample, under 40% are singletons; the top ten hold less than 6%. The lymph nodes were axillary draining lymph nodes from breast cancer patients. Trimming cost V 6 bases and J 8 bases, with 8 bases left between them. Germline CDR1 is MNHEY and CDR2 is SVGEGT. The CDR3 length is 11 residues. Sequences were obtained from axillary lymph node tissue. The clonotype comes from a female donor with breast cancer. Some clones in this sample may be carry-over from other donors' samples. The chain employs TRBV6-2 or TRBV6-3 and TRBJ1-3; unclear D gene. The CDR3 nucleotides read TGTGCCAGCAGGCTCTCGGACACCATATATTTT. This encodes CASRLSDTIYF.